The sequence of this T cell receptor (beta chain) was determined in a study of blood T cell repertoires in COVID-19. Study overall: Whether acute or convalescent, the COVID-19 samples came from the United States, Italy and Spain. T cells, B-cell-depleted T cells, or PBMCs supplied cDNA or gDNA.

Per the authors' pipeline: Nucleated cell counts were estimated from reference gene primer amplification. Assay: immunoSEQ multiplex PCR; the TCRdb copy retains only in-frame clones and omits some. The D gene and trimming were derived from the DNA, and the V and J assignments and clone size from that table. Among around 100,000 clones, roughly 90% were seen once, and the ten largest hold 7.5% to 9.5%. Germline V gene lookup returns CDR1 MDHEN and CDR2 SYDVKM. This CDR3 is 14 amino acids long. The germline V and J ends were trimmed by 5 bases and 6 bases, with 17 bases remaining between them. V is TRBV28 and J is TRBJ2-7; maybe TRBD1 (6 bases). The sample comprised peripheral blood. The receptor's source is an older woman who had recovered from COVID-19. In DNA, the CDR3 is TGTGCCAGCAGTATCTACCACAGGGATGGCGAGCAGTACTTC. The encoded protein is CASSIYHRDGEQYF.